Here is one TCR beta chain with its context. As handled by the study authors: Amplification of reference gene primers was used by the study to estimate nucleated cell counts. The assay was immunoSEQ multiplex PCR, and TCRdb's table has in-frame clones only and misses some. V and J calls and clone size are those listed in that table; D and trimming were worked out from the DNA. The table lists under 50,000 clones, around nine tenths of them singletons. This entry is derived from a study of blood T cell repertoires in COVID-19. Study information: The United States, Italy and Spain provided the acute and convalescent COVID-19 samples. T cells, B-cell-depleted T cells, or PBMCs provided the cDNA or gDNA that served as material.

With 6 bases removed from V and 4 bases from J, the gap between germline ends came to 12 bases. This CDR3 comprises 13 residues. Germline V gene data show CDR1 as GTSNPN and CDR2 as SVGIG (reference sequence). The rearrangement links TRBV30 to TRBJ1-4, with D maybe TRBD1 (6 bases). The clonotype comes from a man aged 70-80 years with active COVID-19. Material: peripheral blood. The DNA for the CDR3 is TGTGCCTGTCAACAGGGTCTTAATGAAAAACTGTTTTTT. This sequence encodes CACQQGLNEKLFF.